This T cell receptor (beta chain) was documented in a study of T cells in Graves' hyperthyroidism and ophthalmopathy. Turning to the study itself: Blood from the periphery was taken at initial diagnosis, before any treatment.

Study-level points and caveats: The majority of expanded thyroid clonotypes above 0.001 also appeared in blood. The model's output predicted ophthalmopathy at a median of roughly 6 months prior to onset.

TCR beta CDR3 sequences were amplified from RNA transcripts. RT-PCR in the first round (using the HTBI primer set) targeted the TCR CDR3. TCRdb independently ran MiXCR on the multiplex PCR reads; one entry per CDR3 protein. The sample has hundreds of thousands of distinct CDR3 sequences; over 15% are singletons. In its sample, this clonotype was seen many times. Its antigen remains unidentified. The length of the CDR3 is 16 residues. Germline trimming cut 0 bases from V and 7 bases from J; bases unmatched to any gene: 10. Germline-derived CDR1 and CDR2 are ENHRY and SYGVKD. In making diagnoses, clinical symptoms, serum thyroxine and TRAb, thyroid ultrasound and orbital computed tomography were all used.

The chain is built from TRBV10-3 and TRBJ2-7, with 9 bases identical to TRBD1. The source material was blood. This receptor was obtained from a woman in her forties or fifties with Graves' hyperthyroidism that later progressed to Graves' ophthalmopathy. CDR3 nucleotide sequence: TGTGCCATCAGTGAGTCGAGGGACAGGGCCATGGGTGAGCAGTACTTC. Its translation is CAISESRDRAMGEQYF.